A single sample gave rise to the 3 T cell receptor beta chains below, sequenced in a study of CD8+CD57+ T cells in acquired aplastic anemia. Researchers used genomic DNA as the template to profile TCR beta VDJ and CDR3. TCRdb reanalysed the reads using MiXCR and keeps one entry per CDR3 protein. The table includes 89,000 or so distinct CDR3 sequences, around 62% detected once. Sequencing was done on patients that had shown CD8+CD57+ cell expansion by flow cytometry. Sequencing input: sorted CD4+, CD8+, or CD8+CD57+ T cells (not recorded which) from PBMCs. The receptors derive from a human donor with aplastic anemia.

The chain combines TRBV14 with TRBJ1-2, with no clear D. V was cut by 1 base and J by 8 bases, with 14 bases left in between. The CDR3 sequence is 14 residues long. CDR1 SGHDN and CDR2 FVKESK come from the germline V gene. The CDR3 bases are TGTGCCAGCAGCCAAGGGCGCAACTATGGCGGCTACACCTTC. Translating it yields CASSQGRNYGGYTF.

This clonotype was observed a single time. The chain links TRBV7-9 to TRBJ2-7; 7 positions agree with TRBD1. The ends lost 4 bases at V and 1 base at J; junction bases unmatched: 7. CDR1 is SEHNR and CDR2 is FQNEAQ in the germline V gene (reference sequence). CDR3 size: 15 residues. This CDR3 reads CASSSEPGQSYEQYF. The CDR3 DNA follows: TGTGCCAGCAGCTCGGAACCGGGACAGTCCTACGAGCAGTACTTC.

V is TRBV4-3 and J is TRBJ2-7; tentative D call: TRBD1 (6 bases). This CDR3 comprises 17 residues. V was pared by 0 bases and J by 4 bases, with 19 bases between. From germline, CDR1 is LGHNA and CDR2 YSLEER. CDR3 residues: CASSQDLAGAHLYEQYF. The CDR3 nucleotides are TGCGCCAGCAGCCAAGATCTTGCAGGGGCGCATCTATACGAGCAGTACTTC.